Shown below are 21 T cell receptor beta chains from a single sample sequenced in a study of T cells in Graves' hyperthyroidism and ophthalmopathy. Amplification of TCR beta CDR3 regions was performed using RNA transcripts as template. First-round RT-PCR of the TCR CDR3 relied on the HTBI primer set. TCRdb fed the multiplex PCR reads into MiXCR, producing one record per CDR3 protein. Of 540,000 or so distinct CDR3 sequences detected, approximately 44% appear once; the ten largest clones hold 15% to 20%. The sequencing input was peripheral blood or thyroid tissue (not recorded which). These receptors were taken from an adult woman with Graves' disease, either hyperthyroidism or ophthalmopathy (not recorded which).

The chain links TRBV9 to TRBJ1-6; 9 bases are a match to TRBD1. This CDR3 is built from 17 residues. Germline V CDR1 and CDR2: SGDLS, YYNGEE. J lost 9 bases, V lost 4 bases, and 14 bases had no gene match. For the CDR3, the DNA is TGTGCCAGCAGCCAAGATCCCCGGACAGGGGTAGCTTCACCCCTCCACTTT. Translated, it gives CASSQDPRTGVASPLHF.

This clonotype came up many times. The chain couples TRBV5-1 to TRBJ1-4, with a possible D match to TRBD1 (5 bases). The CDR3 runs 16 residues. The V end was cut by 0 bases, the J end by 8 bases, with 17 bases between. Germline lookup yields CDR1 SGHRS and CDR2 YFSETQ. This chain's CDR3 is CASSLVWGGEGEKLFF. The CDR3 DNA follows: TGCGCCAGCAGCTTGGTGTGGGGGGGAGAAGGCGAAAAACTGTTTTTT.

This clonotype has a handful of counts. The rearrangement joins TRBV7-6 to TRBJ2-5; 8 bases are a match to TRBD1. With V trimmed by 3 bases and J by 6 bases, 21 bases remained unmatched. Per the germline V gene, CDR1 is SGHVS and CDR2 is FNYEAQ. The CDR3 has 19 residues. The CDR3 loop is CASSLPQGAKGVRPKTQYF. Written as DNA, the CDR3 is TGTGCCAGCAGCTTGCCTCAGGGGGCTAAAGGTGTAAGGCCAAAGACCCAGTACTTC.

The rearrangement uses TRBV12-3 or TRBV12-4 and TRBJ2-5; 8 nucleotides align to TRBD1. V was clipped by 6 bases and J by 5 bases; unmatched bases: 8. The CDR3 runs 14 residues. CDR3 nucleotides: TGTGCCAGCAGGGACAGGGAAGGGTGGGAGACCCAGTACTTC. Its protein product is CASRDREGWETQYF.

The rearrangement joins TRBV11-2 to TRBJ2-3; possible D gene TRBD2, 5 bases. CDR3 length: 14 amino acids. The ends were cut back, 5 bases at V and 6 bases at J, with 15 bases in the middle. Looked up from germline, CDR1 is SGHAT and CDR2 is FQNNGV. CDR3 nucleotides: TGTGCCAGCAGCCTGGATAATCCGGGGGATACGCAGTATTTT. It yields the protein CASSLDNPGDTQYF.

A remark on this clonotype: A much larger clone lies a single base off, so this may be a read error. CDR3 region: CASSSTTSAASYEHYF. CDR3 DNA sequence: TGTGCCAGCAGCTCCACTACTAGCGCCGCCTCCTACGAGCATTACTTC. The chain links TRBV5-6 to TRBJ2-7, with 7 bases aligning to TRBD2. The CDR3 loop spans 16 amino acids. Germline values: CDR1 SGHDT, CDR2 YYEEEE. Full variable domain (remainder filled in from reference TRBV5-6 and TRBJ2-7): DAGVTQSPTHLIKTRGQQVTLRCSPKSGHDTVSWYQQALGQGPQFIFQYYEEEERQRGNFPDRFSGHQFPNYSSELNVNALLLGDSALYLCASSSTTSAASYEHYFGPGTRLTVT.

Ten or more counts support this clonotype. The genes are TRBV12-3 or TRBV12-4 and TRBJ2-2, with D possibly matching TRBD1 (5 bases). Trimming removed 5 bases at V and 3 bases at J, with 10 bases between. The CDR3 runs 14 residues. As DNA, the CDR3 is TGTGCCAGCAGTAGGGGCAGCCACACCGGGGAGCTGTTTTTT. Protein: CASSRGSHTGELFF.

Details on this clonotype: This could be a read error, since a much larger clone is one nucleotide away. The genes are TRBV2 and TRBJ2-5; perhaps D is TRBD1 or TRBD2 (6 bases each). In germline, CDR1 is SNHLY, CDR2 FYNNEI. The CDR3 is 14 residues long. The CDR3 bases are TGCGCCAGCAGCCCACAGGGACTCCAAGAGACCCAGTACTTC. Its translation: CASSPQGLQETQYF.

This clonotype was picked up many times. CDR3 loop: CAISERGFRYGYTF. The CDR3 bases are TGTGCCATCAGTGAACGGGGCTTTCGGTATGGCTACACCTTC. The chain has TRBV10-3 and TRBJ1-2, with a possible D match to TRBD1 (5 bases). The CDR3 totals 14 residues. The V and J ends lost 3 bases and 5 bases respectively, with 13 bases between them. CDR1 is ENHRY, CDR2 SYGVKD, per germline.

The chain combines TRBV7-2 with TRBJ1-4, with 9 bases lining up with TRBD1. V shed 4 bases and J 7 bases; nucleotides not matched to a gene: 1. The CDR3 is 13 residues long. Germline assignment: CDR1 SGHTA and CDR2 FQGNSA. The CDR3 reads CASSSGQGEKLFF. The CDR3 coding sequence is TGTGCCAGCAGCTCGGGACAGGGTGAAAAACTGTTTTTT.

The CDR3 loop is CASSSHSGVAEAFF. CDR3 in DNA: TGTGCCAGTAGTTCTCACAGTGGGGTCGCTGAAGCTTTCTTT. The chain is built from TRBV19 and TRBJ1-1; D not resolved. Germline assignment: CDR1 LNHDA and CDR2 SQIVND (reference sequence). This CDR3 region has 14 residues. With 5 bases removed from V and 6 bases from J, the gap between germline ends came to 16 bases.

The rearrangement uses TRBV2 and TRBJ2-3; 8 nucleotides agree with TRBD1. The V segment lost 8 bases and the J segment 1 base; nucleotides outside the gene matches: 2. From germline, CDR1 is SNHLY and CDR2 FYNNEI. This CDR3 has 13 amino acids. The CDR3: CASPGQGTDTQYF. CDR3 coding DNA: TGTGCCAGCCCGGGACAGGGCACAGATACGCAGTATTTT.

This chain links TRBV2 with TRBJ2-2, with D perhaps TRBD1 (5 bases). This CDR3 region has 11 residues. CDR1 and CDR2 from the germline V gene are SNHLY and FYNNEI. Trimming removed 7 bases from V and 11 bases from J, with 11 bases in between. The DNA of the CDR3 is TGTGCCAGCAAGGGTCAGGGCGAGCTGTTTTTT. Protein: CASKGQGELFF.

On this clonotype itself: Being one base from a much bigger clone, this may be a read error. V gene TRBV24-1 combines with J gene TRBJ2-7; 9 bases match TRBD1. The germline gives CDR1 KGHDR, CDR2 SFDVKD. This CDR3 is built from 13 residues. The CDR3: CAWSADRGYGQYF. DNA for the CDR3: TGTGCCTGGAGTGCGGACAGGGGATACGGGCAGTACTTC.

This clonotype has a count of ten or more. The gene calls are TRBV20-1 and TRBJ1-1, with D possibly being TRBD1 (5 bases). Trimming removed 4 bases at V and 6 bases at J, with 15 bases between. Germline CDR1 DFQATT, CDR2 SNEGSKA (reference sequence). This CDR3 comprises 13 residues. CDR3 sequence reads: CSATVDSGPEAFF. Written as DNA, the CDR3 is TGCAGTGCTACCGTCGATTCGGGACCTGAAGCTTTCTTT.

On this clonotype: A read error may account for a junction end that differs from germline. This chain links TRBV5-1 with TRBJ2-6; 10 positions match TRBD1. Germline loops: CDR1 SGHRS, CDR2 YFSETQ. The CDR3 sequence is 12 residues long. The CDR3 here is CASSPGQGPEAF. As DNA, the CDR3 is TGCGCCAGCAGCCCGGGACAGGGGCCTGAAGCTTTC. Filled out from reference TRBV5-1 and TRBJ2-6, the complete variable domain reads KAGVTQTPRYLIKTRGQQVTLSCSPISGHRSVSWYQQTPGQGLQFLFEYFSETQRNKGNFPGRFSGRQFSNSRSEMNVSTLELGDSALYLCASSPGQGPEAFGAGSRLTVL.

This clonotype was counted ten times or more. V gene TRBV10-3 combines with J gene TRBJ2-2, with D possibly being TRBD1 (6 bases). Trimming took off 0 bases at V and 2 bases at J, with 13 bases between the two ends. Germline CDR1 and CDR2: ENHRY and SYGVKD. The CDR3 has 17 residues. In DNA form, the CDR3 reads TGTGCCATCAGTGAGTCCCCCCGGGACACCAACACCGGGGAGCTGTTTTTT. This sequence encodes CAISESPRDTNTGELFF.

Many counts were recorded for this clonotype. The rearrangement uses TRBV5-5 and TRBJ2-5; TRBD2 might be the D (6 bases). The CDR3 is 14 residues long. Germline CDR1 SGHKS, CDR2 YYEKEE (reference sequence). V was cut by 0 bases and J by 3 bases, with 9 bases left in between. CDR3 sequence: CASSLGTGEETQYF. CDR3 in DNA: TGTGCCAGCAGCTTGGGGACGGGGGAAGAGACCCAGTACTTC.

This clonotype has at least ten counts. V is TRBV4-1 and J is TRBJ2-7, with 7 bases identical to TRBD2. The CDR3 extends over 15 amino acids. The junction had 5 bases not matched to a gene; V was cut back by 1 base and J by 2 bases. CDR1 is MGHRA, CDR2 YSYEKL, per germline. Here the CDR3 DNA reads TGCGCCAGCAGCCAAGTGTGGGAGGGCCCCTACGAGCAGTACTTC. Protein: CASSQVWEGPYEQYF.

This clonotype was found a few times. The rearrangement links TRBV25-1 to TRBJ1-4; D perhaps matches TRBD1 (5 bases). This CDR3 is built from 14 residues. The germline gives CDR1 MGHDK, CDR2 SYGVNS. V dropped 2 bases and J dropped 8 bases, with 12 bases sitting between them. DNA of the CDR3: TGTGCCAGCAGTGAAGAAGGGACTGAAGAAAAACTGTTTTTT. The encoded protein is CASSEEGTEEKLFF.

The rearrangement links TRBV25-1 to TRBJ2-5, with 10 bases that match TRBD1. The germline CDR1 and CDR2 sequences are MGHDK and SYGVNS. There are 17 residues in the CDR3. Germline trimming cut 4 bases from V and 4 bases from J; bases unmatched to any gene: 12. The CDR3 reads CASSAPPGTGAGETQYF. CDR3 nucleotide sequence: TGTGCCAGCAGTGCACCGCCCGGGACAGGGGCGGGAGAGACCCAGTACTTC.